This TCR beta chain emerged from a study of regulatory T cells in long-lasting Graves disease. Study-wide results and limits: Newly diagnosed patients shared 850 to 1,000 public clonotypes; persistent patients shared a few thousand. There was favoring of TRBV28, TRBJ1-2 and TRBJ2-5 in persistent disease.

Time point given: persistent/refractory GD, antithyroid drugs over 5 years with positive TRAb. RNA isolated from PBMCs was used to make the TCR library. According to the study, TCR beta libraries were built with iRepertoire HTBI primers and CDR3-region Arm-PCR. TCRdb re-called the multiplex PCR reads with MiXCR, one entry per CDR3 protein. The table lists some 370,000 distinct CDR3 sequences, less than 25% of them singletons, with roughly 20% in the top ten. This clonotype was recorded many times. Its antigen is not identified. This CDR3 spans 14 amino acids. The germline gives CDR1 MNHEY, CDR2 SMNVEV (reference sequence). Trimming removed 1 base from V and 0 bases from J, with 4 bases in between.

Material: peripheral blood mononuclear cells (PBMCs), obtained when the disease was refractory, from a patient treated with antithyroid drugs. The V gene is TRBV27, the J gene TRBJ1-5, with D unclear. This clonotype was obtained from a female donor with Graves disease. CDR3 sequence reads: CASSLFRSNQPQHF. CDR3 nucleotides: TGTGCCAGCAGTTTATTCCGTAGCAATCAGCCCCAGCATTTT.